This T cell receptor (beta chain) was documented in a study of regulatory T cells in long-lasting Graves disease. Study outcomes and limitations: Those with persistent disease had in common more public clonotypes (roughly 3,000) than new patients (approximately 890).

Time point denoted: persistent/refractory GD, antithyroid drugs over 5 years with positive TRAb. Researchers made the TCR library from RNA that was extracted from PBMCs. This clonotype was observed a few times. The antigen is unknown. Arm-PCR with iRepertoire HTBI primers amplified the CDR3 regions for these TCR beta libraries. TCRdb recomputed calls from the multiplex PCR reads with MiXCR, one row per CDR3 protein. The table records hundreds of thousands of distinct CDR3 sequences, around 20% of them present only once. V was pared by 7 bases and J by 6 bases, with 18 bases between. CDR1 is LNHDA and CDR2 is SQIVND in the germline V gene (reference sequence). The CDR3 is made up of 15 amino acids.

The rearrangement links TRBV19 to TRBJ2-2, with D perhaps matching TRBD1 (5 bases). The sample here was peripheral blood mononuclear cells (PBMCs), taken when the disease was refractory, from a patient treated with antithyroid drugs. This clonotype was sampled from a female donor with Graves disease. CDR3 sequence (DNA): TGTGCCAGTATAGGGGTAGCTGGTTCCCCCGGGGAGCTGTTTTTT. Protein sequence: CASIGVAGSPGELFF.